The present T cell receptor beta chain was sequenced within a study of T cell responses to AZD1222 COVID-19 vaccine. General study findings and limits: Epitopes outside B.1.351 and B.1.1.7 mutated regions reportedly drew nearly half of spike TCRs. In a largely white British group with more females than males, clonal diversity was possibly underestimated. Spike-specific TCR breadth and depth rose after two AZD1222 doses. Researchers report vaccine-associated CD4 TCRs spanning spike, with dominance at 160-218 and 743-854.

The protocol was immunoSEQ multiplex PCR, while the TCRdb copy is restricted to in-frame clones and leaves out a portion. Among 150,000 to 200,000 clones, over 80% were seen once, and the ten largest hold 0.8% to 1.3%. Trimming removed 2 bases at V and 4 bases at J, with 8 bases between. Germline lookup yields CDR1 MDHEN and CDR2 SYDVKM. This CDR3 has 13 amino acids. A note on this clone: Its cognate antigen is unknown.

This sequence was found in an adult who received the MenACWY meningococcal vaccine as a control. The chain combines TRBV28 with TRBJ1-1, with a possible D match to TRBD1 (5 bases). Here the sequenced sample was peripheral blood, taken 28 days after the second dose of the MenACWY control vaccine. This chain's CDR3 is CASSLIGGTEAFF. DNA for the CDR3: TGTGCCAGCAGTTTAATCGGGGGCACTGAAGCTTTCTTT.